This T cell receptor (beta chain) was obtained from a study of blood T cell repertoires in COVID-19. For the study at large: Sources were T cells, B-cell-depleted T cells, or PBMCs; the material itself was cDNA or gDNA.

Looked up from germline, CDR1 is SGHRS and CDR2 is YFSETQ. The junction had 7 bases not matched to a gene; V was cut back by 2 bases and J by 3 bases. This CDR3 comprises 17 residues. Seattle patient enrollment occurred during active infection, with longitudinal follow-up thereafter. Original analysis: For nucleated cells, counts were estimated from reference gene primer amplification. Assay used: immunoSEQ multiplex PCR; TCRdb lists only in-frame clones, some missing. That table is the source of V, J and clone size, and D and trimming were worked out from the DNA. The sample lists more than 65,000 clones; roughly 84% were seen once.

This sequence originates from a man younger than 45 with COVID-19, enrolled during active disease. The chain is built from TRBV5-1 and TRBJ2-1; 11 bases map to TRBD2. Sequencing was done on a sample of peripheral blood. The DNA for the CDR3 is TGCGCCAGCAGCTTCGGGGCTAGCGGGAGGAACTACAATGAGCAGTTCTTC. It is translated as CASSFGASGRNYNEQFF. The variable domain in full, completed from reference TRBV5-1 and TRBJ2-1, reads KAGVTQTPRYLIKTRGQQVTLSCSPISGHRSVSWYQQTPGQGLQFLFEYFSETQRNKGNFPGRFSGRQFSNSRSEMNVSTLELGDSALYLCASSFGASGRNYNEQFFGPGTRLTVL.